The source of this T cell receptor beta chain is a study of CD8+CD57+ T cells in acquired aplastic anemia. Study as a whole: Across the sorted CD4+ and CD8+ cells, DNA amounts averaged roughly 3 ug. Study-wide points: A set of around 30 CD8+ CDR3 sequences was shared between patients and controls, and these sequences appeared highly expressed in patients.

The study profiled TCR beta VDJ and CDR3 using genomic DNA as template. Via MiXCR, TCRdb re-called the reads, giving one row per CDR3 protein. The table shows about 75,000 distinct CDR3 sequences, with roughly 72% occurring only once. With respect to this clonotype: The target antigen is unknown.

Patients who underwent sequencing had shown CD8+CD57+ cell expansion by flow cytometry. Severe acquired aplastic anemia was present in every patient. Therapy had not been given to patients before blood sampling. This CDR3 contains 13 residues. Germline V CDR1 and CDR2: WNHNN, SYGVQD (reference sequence). The receptor comes from a human donor with aplastic anemia. Sequenced sample: sorted CD4+, CD8+, or CD8+CD57+ T cells (not recorded which) from PBMCs. The chain uses TRBV10-1 and TRBJ2-5; weak D call: TRBD2 (5 bases). TRBJ2-7 explains the end of the DNA better; the J call may be wrong. CDR3 residues: CASSPGYWNEQYF. CDR3 DNA: TGCGCCAGCAGTCCGGGATATTGGAACGAGCAGTACTTC.